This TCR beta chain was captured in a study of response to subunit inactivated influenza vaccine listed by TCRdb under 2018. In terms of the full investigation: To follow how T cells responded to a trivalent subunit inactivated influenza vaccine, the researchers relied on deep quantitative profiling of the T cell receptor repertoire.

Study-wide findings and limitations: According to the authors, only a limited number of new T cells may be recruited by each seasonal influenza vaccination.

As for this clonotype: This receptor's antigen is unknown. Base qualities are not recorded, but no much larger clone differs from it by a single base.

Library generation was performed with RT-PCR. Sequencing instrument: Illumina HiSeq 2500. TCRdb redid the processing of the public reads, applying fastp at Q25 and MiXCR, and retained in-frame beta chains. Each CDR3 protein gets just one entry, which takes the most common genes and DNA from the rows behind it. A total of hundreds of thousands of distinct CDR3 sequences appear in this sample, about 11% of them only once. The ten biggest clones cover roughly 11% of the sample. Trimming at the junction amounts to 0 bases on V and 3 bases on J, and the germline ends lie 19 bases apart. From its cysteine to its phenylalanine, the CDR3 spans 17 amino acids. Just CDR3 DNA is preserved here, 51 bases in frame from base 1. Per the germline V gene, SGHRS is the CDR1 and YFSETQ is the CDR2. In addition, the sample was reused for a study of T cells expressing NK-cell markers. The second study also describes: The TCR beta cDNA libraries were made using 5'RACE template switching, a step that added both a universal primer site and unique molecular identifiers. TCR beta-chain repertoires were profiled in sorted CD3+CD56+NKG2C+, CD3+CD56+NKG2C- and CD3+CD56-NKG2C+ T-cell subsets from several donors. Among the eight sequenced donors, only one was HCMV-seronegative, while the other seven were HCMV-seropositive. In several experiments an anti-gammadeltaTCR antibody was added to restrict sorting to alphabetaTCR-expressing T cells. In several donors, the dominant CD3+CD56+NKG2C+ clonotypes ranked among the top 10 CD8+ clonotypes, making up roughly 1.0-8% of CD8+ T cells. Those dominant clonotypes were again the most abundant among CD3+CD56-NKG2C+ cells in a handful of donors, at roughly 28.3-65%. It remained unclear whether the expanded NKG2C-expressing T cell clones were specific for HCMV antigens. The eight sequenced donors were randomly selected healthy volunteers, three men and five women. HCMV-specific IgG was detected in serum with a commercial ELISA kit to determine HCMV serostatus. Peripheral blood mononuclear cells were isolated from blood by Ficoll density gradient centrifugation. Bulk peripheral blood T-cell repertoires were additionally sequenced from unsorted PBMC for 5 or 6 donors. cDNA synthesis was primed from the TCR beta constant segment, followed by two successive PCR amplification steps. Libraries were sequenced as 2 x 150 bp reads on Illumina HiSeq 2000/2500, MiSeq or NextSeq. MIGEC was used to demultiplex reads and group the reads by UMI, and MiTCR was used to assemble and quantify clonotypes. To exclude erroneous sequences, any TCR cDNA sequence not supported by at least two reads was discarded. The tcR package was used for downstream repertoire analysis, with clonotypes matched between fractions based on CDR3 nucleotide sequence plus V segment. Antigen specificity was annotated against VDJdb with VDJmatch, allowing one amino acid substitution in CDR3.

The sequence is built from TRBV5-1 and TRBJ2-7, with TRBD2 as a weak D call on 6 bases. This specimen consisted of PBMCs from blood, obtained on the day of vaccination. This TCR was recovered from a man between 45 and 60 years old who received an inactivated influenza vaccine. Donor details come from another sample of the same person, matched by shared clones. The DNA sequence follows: TGCGCCAGCAGCTTGGTAAGAGGTCGGGGGAGCATCTACGAGCAGTACTTC. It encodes CASSLVRGRGSIYEQYF.